Listed below are T cell receptor beta chains from one sample, sequenced in a study of blood T cell repertoires in COVID-19. The protocol was immunoSEQ multiplex PCR, while the TCRdb copy is restricted to in-frame clones and leaves out a portion. The sample has more than 100,000 clones, roughly 87% seen once; the top ten hold about 11%. The sample consisted of peripheral blood. The receptors derive from a man of 80 years or more with acute or convalescent COVID-19. Each CDR3 is given with its conserved first and last residue. Each record gives: clone size, D gene, J gene, V gene, CDR3 protein, CDR3 DNA. A D gene is named only where the DNA matches it firmly. Size tells how often a clone was seen (once, few, many) or the class of an expanded clone, and some rows leave it out.

size: .
D: TRBD1
J: TRBJ2-2
V: TRBV12-5
CDR3: CASGLSWSGGNTGELFF
DNA: TGTGCTAGTGGTTTGTCGTGGTCAGGGGGAAACACCGGGGAGCTGTTTTTT

size: .
D: .
J: TRBJ2-6
V: TRBV28
CDR3: CASSLAGANVLTF
DNA: TGTGCCAGCAGTCTCGCGGGGGCCAACGTCCTGACTTTC

size: .
D: .
J: TRBJ2-7
V: TRBV10-3
CDR3: CAIRSDRNEQYF
DNA: TGTGCCATCAGGAGCGACAGAAACGAGCAGTACTTC

size: .
D: .
J: TRBJ1-1
V: TRBV5-6
CDR3: CASSLVGGPWGTEAFF
DNA: TGTGCCAGCAGCTTGGTGGGGGGGCCATGGGGCACTGAAGCTTTCTTT

size: few
D: .
J: TRBJ2-7
V: TRBV7-6
CDR3: CASSPSSRRSSYEQYF
DNA: TGTGCCAGCAGCCCGTCTAGCAGACGAAGCTCCTACGAGCAGTACTTC

size: .
D: TRBD1
J: TRBJ2-1
V: TRBV9
CDR3: CASSEGQGAYNEQFF
DNA: TGTGCCAGCAGCGAGGGACAGGGGGCTTACAATGAGCAGTTCTTC

size: .
D: .
J: TRBJ1-1
V: TRBV7-3
CDR3: CASSSHSNLNTEAFF
DNA: TGTGCCAGCAGCTCCCACAGTAATCTGAACACTGAAGCTTTCTTT

size: .
D: .
J: TRBJ1-2
V: TRBV7-9
CDR3: CASSLDNREYGYTF
DNA: TGTGCCAGCAGCTTAGATAACAGAGAATATGGCTACACCTTC

size: .
D: TRBD1
J: TRBJ2-3
V: TRBV19
CDR3: CASSIGPPGGSDTQYF
DNA: TGTGCCAGTAGTATAGGTCCGCCAGGGGGCTCAGATACGCAGTATTTT

size: .
D: .
J: TRBJ2-7
V: TRBV27
CDR3: CASSPSYEQYF
DNA: TGTGCCAGCAGTCCTTCCTACGAGCAGTACTTC

size: .
D: TRBD2
J: TRBJ2-7
V: TRBV28
CDR3: CASTTSVTYEQYF
DNA: TGTGCCAGCACGACTAGCGTGACCTACGAGCAGTACTTC

size: .
D: TRBD2
J: TRBJ2-7
V: TRBV5-1
CDR3: CASSPTSGRAYEQYF
DNA: TGCGCCAGCAGCCCCACTAGCGGGAGGGCCTACGAGCAGTACTTC